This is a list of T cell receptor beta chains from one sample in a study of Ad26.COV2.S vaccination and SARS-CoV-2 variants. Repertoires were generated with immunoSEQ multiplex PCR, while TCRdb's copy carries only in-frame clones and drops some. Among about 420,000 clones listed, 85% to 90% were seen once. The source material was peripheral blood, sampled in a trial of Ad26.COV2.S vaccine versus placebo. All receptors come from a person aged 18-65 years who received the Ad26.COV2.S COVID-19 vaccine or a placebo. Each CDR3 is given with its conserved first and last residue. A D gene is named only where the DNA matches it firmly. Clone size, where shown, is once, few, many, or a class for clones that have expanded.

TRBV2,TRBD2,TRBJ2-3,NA,TGTGCCAGCAGTGGGAGCGGGGGAGCAGATACGCAGTATTTT,CASSGSGGADTQYF
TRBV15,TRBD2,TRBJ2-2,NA,TGTGCCACCAGCAGAGAGGCATCGGGGGGGCCGTTCGGGGAGCTGTTTTTT,CATSREASGGPFGELFF
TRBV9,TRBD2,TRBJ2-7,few,TGTGCCAGCAGCGCCTCCAAGGCGGCGGGGGGGCTCTACGAGCAGTACTTC,CASSASKAAGGLYEQYF
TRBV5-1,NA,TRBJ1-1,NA,TGCGCCAGCAGAATTATGGTACCGACAGCCAACACTGAAGCTTTCTTT,CASRIMVPTANTEAFF
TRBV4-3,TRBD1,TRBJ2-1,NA,TGCGCCAGCAGCCAGCGGACAGGGGGCATAAGAAATGAGCAGTTCTTC,CASSQRTGGIRNEQFF
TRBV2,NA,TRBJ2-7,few,TGTGCCAGCAGTGATCAGTTCACCTACGAGCAGTACTTC,CASSDQFTYEQYF
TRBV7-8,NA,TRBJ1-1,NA,TGTGCCAGCAGCTTTACAGCCAGGAACACTGAAGCTTTCTTT,CASSFTARNTEAFF
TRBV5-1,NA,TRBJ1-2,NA,TGCGCCAGCAGTGGGAGTGGGGGGACGTATGGCTACACCTTC,CASSGSGGTYGYTF
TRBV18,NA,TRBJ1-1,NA,TGTGCCAGCTCACCACAGGGGAACTCGAACACTGAAGCTTTCTTT,CASSPQGNSNTEAFF
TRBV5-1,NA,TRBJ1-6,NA,TGCGCCAGCAGGGACAGCGATAATTCACCCCTCCACTTT,CASRDSDNSPLHF
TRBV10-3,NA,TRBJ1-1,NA,TGTGCCATCCTGGCCGGCTCGAACACTGAAGCTTTCTTT,CAILAGSNTEAFF
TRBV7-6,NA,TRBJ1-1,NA,TGTGCCAGCAGCTTAGCGGAGGCTGGTTGGACTGAAGCTTTCTTT,CASSLAEAGWTEAFF
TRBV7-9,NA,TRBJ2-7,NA,TGTGCCAGCAGCTTAGTCATCCAGGGAAGCTCCTACGAGCAGTACTTC,CASSLVIQGSSYEQYF